This T cell receptor (beta chain) appears in the sequencing data of a study of control samples from healthy donors and cancer patients. The CDR3 is made up of 14 amino acids. Germline V gene lookup returns CDR1 SGHDN and CDR2 FVKESK. V lost 3 bases and J 3 bases, leaving 12 bases between the germline ends. TCRdb's table, derived via immunoSEQ multiplex PCR, lists solely in-frame clones and lacks some. The sample records approximately 84,000 clones, approximately 78% being singletons. The sequencing sample was made of blood. The rearrangement joins TRBV14 to TRBJ2-7, with D possibly TRBD2 on 5 matching bases. The sequence derives from a woman aged 55-75 years in good health. In DNA form, the CDR3 reads TGTGCCAGCAGCCAGGGGTCGGGATACTACGAGCAGTACTTC. Its protein product is CASSQGSGYYEQYF.